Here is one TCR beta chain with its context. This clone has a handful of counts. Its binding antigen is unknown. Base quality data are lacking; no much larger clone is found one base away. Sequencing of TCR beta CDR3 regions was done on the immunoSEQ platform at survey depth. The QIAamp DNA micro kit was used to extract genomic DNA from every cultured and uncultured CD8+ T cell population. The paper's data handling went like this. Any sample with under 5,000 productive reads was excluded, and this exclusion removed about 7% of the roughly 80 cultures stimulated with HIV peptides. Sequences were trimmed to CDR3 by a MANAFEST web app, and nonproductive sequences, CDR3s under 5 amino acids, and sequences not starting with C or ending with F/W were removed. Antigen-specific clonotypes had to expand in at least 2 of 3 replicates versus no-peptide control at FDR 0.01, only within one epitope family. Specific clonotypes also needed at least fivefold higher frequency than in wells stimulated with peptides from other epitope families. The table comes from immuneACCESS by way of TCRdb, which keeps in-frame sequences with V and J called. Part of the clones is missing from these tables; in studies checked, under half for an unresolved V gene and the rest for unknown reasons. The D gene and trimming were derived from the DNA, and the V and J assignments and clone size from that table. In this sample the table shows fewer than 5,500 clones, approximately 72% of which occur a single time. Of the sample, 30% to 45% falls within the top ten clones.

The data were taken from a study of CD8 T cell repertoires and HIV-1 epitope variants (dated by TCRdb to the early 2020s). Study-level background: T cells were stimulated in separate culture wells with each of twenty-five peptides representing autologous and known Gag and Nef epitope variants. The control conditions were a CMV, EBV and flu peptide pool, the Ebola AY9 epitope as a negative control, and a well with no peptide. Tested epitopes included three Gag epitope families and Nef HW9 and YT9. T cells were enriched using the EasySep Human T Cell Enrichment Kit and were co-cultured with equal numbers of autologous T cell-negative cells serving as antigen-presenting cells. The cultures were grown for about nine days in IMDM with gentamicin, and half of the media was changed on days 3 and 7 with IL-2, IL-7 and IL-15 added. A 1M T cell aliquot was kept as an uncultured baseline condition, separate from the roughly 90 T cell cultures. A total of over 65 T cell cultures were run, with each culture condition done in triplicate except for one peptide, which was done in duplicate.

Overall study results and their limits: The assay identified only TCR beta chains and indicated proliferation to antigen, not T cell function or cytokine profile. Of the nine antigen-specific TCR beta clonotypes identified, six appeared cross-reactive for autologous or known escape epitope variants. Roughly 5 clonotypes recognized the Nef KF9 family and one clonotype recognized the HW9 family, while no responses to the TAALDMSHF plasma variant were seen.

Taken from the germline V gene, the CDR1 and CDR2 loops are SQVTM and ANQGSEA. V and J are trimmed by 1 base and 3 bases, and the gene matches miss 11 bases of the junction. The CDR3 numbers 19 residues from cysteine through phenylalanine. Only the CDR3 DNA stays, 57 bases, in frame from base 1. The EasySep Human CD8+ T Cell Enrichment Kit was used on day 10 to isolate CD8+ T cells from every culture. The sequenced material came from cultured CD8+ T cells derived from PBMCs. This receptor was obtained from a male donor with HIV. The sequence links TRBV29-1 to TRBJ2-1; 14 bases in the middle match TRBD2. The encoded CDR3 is CSVEGGQGLAGGRYNEQFF. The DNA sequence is TGCAGCGTTGAAGGAGGCCAAGGACTAGCGGGAGGTCGCTACAATGAGCAGTTCTTC.